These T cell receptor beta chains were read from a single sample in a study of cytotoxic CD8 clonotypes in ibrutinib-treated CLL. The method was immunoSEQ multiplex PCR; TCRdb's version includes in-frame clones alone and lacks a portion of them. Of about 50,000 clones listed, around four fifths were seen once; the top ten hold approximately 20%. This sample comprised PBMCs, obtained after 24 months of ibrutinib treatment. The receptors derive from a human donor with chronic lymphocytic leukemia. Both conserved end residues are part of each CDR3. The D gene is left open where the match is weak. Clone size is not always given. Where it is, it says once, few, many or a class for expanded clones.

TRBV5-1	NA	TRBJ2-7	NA	CASSLGRGVYEQYF	TGCGCCAGCAGCTTGGGCAGGGGTGTCTACGAGCAGTACTTC
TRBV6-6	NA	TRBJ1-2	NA	CASSYGSGGGNYGYTF	TGTGCCAGCAGTTACGGTTCCGGGGGGGGAAACTATGGCTACACCTTC
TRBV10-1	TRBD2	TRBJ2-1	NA	CASSLAGGEQFF	TGCGCCAGCAGTCTAGCGGGCGGTGAGCAGTTCTTC
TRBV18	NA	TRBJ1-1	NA	CASSPFEEDTEAFF	TGTGCCAGCTCACCATTCGAGGAGGACACTGAAGCTTTCTTT
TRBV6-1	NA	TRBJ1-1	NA	CASSLPGQNTEAFF	TGTGCCAGCAGTTTACCGGGACAGAACACTGAAGCTTTCTTT
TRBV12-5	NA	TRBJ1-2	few	CASGLAPSGNYTF	TGTGCTAGTGGTTTGGCCCCATCCGGGAATTACACCTTC
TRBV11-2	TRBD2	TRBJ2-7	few	CASGLASGYEQYF	TGTGCCAGCGGACTAGCGAGTGGCTACGAGCAGTACTTC
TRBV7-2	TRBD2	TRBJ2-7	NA	CASSFKTSGTYEQYF	TGTGCCAGCAGCTTTAAGACTAGCGGGACCTACGAGCAGTACTTC
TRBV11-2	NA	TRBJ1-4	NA	CASSLGHGADEKLFF	TGTGCCAGCAGCTTAGGTCACGGGGCGGATGAAAAACTGTTTTTT
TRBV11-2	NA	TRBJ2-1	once	CASRSGTESSYNEQFF	TGTGCCAGCAGGTCCGGGACTGAAAGCTCCTACAATGAGCAGTTCTTC
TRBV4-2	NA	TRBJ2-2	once	CASSPRSRNSNTGELFF	TGTGCCAGCAGCCCCCGGAGCCGGAATTCGAACACCGGGGAGCTGTTTTTT
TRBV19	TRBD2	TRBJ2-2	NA	CASTGTSGIYTGELFF	TGTGCCAGTACCGGGACTAGCGGGATCTACACCGGGGAGCTGTTTTTT
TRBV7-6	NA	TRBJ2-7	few	CASSPTGSEQYF	TGTGCCAGCAGCCCCACCGGCTCCGAGCAGTACTTC
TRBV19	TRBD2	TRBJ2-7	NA	CASSIKGTSGSYEQYF	TGTGCCAGTAGTATCAAGGGGACTAGCGGGTCCTACGAGCAGTACTTC
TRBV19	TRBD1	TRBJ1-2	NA	CASYGQGYGYTF	TGTGCCAGCTACGGACAGGGCTATGGCTACACCTTC
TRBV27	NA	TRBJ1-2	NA	CASSRGRSGYTF	TGTGCCAGCAGTCGGGGCCGGAGTGGCTACACCTTC
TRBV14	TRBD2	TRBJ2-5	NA	CASSPGTSGPGQETQYF	TGTGCCAGCAGCCCTGGGACTAGCGGGCCCGGCCAAGAGACCCAGTACTTC
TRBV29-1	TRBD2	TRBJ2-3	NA	CSVGTSGISDTQYF	TGCAGCGTGGGGACTAGCGGGATTTCAGATACGCAGTATTTT
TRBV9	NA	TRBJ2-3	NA	CASSVGTSASTDTQYF	TGTGCCAGCAGCGTAGGGACATCCGCTAGCACAGATACGCAGTATTTT
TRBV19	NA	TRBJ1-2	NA	CASSIDGPLGGYTF	TGTGCCAGTAGTATCGACGGACCTCTGGGTGGCTACACCTTC